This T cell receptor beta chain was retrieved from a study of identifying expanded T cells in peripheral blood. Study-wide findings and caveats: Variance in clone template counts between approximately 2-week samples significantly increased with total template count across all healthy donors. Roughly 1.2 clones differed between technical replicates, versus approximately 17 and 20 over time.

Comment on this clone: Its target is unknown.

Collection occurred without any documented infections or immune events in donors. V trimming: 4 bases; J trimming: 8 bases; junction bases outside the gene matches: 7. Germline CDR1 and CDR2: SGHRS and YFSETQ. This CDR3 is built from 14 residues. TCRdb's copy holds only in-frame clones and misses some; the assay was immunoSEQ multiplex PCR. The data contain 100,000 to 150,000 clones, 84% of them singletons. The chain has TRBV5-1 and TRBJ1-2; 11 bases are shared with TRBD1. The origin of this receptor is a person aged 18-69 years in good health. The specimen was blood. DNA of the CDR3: TGCGCCAGCAGCGCGGACAGGGGGCGAAGGGGCTACACCTTC. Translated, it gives CASSADRGRRGYTF.